Sequencing of this T cell receptor beta chain was carried out in a study of CD8 T cells in ankylosing spondylitis. General observations from the study: Some of the motif variants had earlier been found in reactive arthritis patients' fluid and blood. Characteristic, it appeared, of ankylosing spondylitis blood was a TCR beta motif of fewer than 10 highly homologous variants. Matched ankylosing spondylitis synovial fluid reportedly contained a significantly enriched population of disease-linked clones.

As regards this clonotype: Its antigen is still unknown.

The ends lost 5 bases at V and 4 bases at J; junction bases unmatched: 15. The CDR3 totals 19 residues. Germline CDR1 reads SGHAT; CDR2 reads FQNNGV. Preparation of TCR beta libraries was done by quantitative 5'-RACE with molecular barcodes. TCRdb re-called the 5' RACE reads with MiXCR, one entry per CDR3 protein. The sample gives fewer than 750,000 distinct CDR3 sequences, over 15% of which show up once; 15% to 20% is in the top ten. The receptor was isolated from a male donor with ankylosing spondylitis. The rearrangement uses TRBV11-2 and TRBJ2-7, with 15 nucleotides matching TRBD2. Input material: blood, either unsorted or a sorted T cell fraction (not recorded which). Here the CDR3 reads CASSRKGGLAGGRVYEQYF. CDR3 DNA sequence: TGTGCCAGCAGCCGAAAAGGGGGACTAGCGGGAGGCCGGGTTTACGAGCAGTACTTC.